This TCR beta chain was obtained from a study of blood T cell repertoires in COVID-19. The V gene's germline CDR1 is LGHDT and CDR2 YNNKEL (reference sequence). This CDR3 has 15 amino acids. Unmatched junction bases numbered 3, after V lost 1 base and J lost 3 bases. Clones were read by immunoSEQ multiplex PCR, and TCRdb kept only the in-frame ones, dropping some. The repertoire holds 95,000 to 100,000 clones, with about 88% as singletons. This clone was seen just once. The material sequenced was peripheral blood. V is TRBV3-1 (or the pseudogene TRBV3-2) and J is TRBJ2-1; TRBD1 matches at 7 bases. This receptor was obtained from a man older than 75 with acute or convalescent COVID-19. The CDR3 bases are TGTGCCAGCAGCCAAGCCAGGGGGTACTACAATGAGCAGTTCTTC. It encodes CASSQARGYYNEQFF.